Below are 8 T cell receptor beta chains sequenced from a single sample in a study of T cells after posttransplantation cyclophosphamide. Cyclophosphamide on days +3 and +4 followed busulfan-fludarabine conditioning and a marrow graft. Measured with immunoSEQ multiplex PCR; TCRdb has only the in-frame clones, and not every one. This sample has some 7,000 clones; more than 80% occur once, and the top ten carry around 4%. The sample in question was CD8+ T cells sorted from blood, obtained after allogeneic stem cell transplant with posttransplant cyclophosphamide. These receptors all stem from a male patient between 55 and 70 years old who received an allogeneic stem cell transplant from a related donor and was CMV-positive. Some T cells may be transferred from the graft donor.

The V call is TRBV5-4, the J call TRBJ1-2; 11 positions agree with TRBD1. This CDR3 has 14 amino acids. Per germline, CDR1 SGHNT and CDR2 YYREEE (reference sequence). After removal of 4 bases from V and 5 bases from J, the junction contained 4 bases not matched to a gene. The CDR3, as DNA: TGTGCCAGCAGCCTGGACAGGGGGCTGTATGGCTACACCTTC. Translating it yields CASSLDRGLYGYTF.

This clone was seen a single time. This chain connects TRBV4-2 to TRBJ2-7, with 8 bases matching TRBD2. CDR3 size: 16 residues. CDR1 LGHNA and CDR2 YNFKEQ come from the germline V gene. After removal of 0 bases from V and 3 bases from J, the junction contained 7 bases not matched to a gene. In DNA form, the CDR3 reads TGTGCCAGCAGCCAAGAGATGGCGGGGGGCTACTACGAGCAGTACTTC. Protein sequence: CASSQEMAGGYYEQYF.

CDR3 bases: TGTGCCAGCAGCTCGAGATGGGACTTACCCCACGAGCAGTACTTC. It translates to CASSSRWDLPHEQYF. The chain employs TRBV5-5 and TRBJ2-7, with D tentatively TRBD2 (6 bases). Trimming shortened V by 3 bases and J by 5 bases, and 18 bases separated the two germline ends. Looked up from germline, CDR1 is SGHKS and CDR2 is YYEKEE (reference sequence). The CDR3 is made up of 15 amino acids.

In nucleotides, the CDR3 is TGTGCCAGCAGCTTAGCGACTAGCGGGGCCCCGGGCACCGGGGAGCTGTTTTTT. Encoded protein: CASSLATSGAPGTGELFF. The V call is TRBV11-2, the J call TRBJ2-2; the match to TRBD2 covers 11 bases. The CDR3 is 18 amino acids. V gave up 1 base and J gave up 4 bases; unmatched junction bases: 8. Germline V gives CDR1 SGHAT, CDR2 FQNNGV.

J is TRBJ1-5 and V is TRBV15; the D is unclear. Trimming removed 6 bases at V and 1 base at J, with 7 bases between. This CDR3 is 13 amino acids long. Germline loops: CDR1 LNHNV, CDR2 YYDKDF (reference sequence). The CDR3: CATRDKSNQPQHF. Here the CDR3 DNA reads TGTGCCACCAGAGACAAGAGCAATCAGCCCCAGCATTTT.

In DNA, the CDR3 is TGTGCCAGCAACCTTGGAGGGTTTGGTGAAAAACTGTTTTTT. Translating gives CASNLGGFGEKLFF. The chain employs TRBV9 and TRBJ1-4; D call uncertain. This CDR3 contains 14 residues. CDR1 SGDLS and CDR2 YYNGEE come from the germline V gene. V was trimmed by 6 bases and J by 7 bases, leaving 16 bases between them.

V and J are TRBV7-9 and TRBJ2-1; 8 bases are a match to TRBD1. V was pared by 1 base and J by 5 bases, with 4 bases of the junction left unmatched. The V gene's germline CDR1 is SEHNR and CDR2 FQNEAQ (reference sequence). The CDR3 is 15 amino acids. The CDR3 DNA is TGTGCCAGCAGCTTAGTAGGACAGGGAGACAATGAGCAGTTCTTC. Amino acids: CASSLVGQGDNEQFF.

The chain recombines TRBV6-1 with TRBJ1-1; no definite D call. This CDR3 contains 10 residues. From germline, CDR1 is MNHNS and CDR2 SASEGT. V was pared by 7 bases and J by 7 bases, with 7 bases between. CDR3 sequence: CASTSVEAFF. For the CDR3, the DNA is TGTGCCAGCACGTCTGTTGAAGCTTTCTTT.